Described below is a single TCR beta chain sequence and its context. These data belong to a study of cytotoxic CD8 clonotypes in ibrutinib-treated CLL. Study-level information: The taking of response samples occurred after a median 12 months of treatment, with a range of 6 to 36.

Clones were sequenced by immunoSEQ multiplex PCR, and TCRdb holds only the in-frame ones, with some missing. The sample has around 310,000 clones, almost 80% seen once; the top ten hold about 6.7%. Per the germline V gene, CDR1 is SGHRS and CDR2 is YFSETQ. Trimming stripped 4 bases from V and 9 bases from J, with 17 bases between. This CDR3 region has 14 residues. Sequenced material: PBMCs, taken before ibrutinib treatment. The chain links TRBV5-1 to TRBJ2-1; a weak D match, TRBD2 (5 bases). The sequence derives from a human donor with chronic lymphocytic leukemia. The CDR3, as DNA: TGCGCCAGCAGCCTCCGGGATCAAAGTGGTGAGCAGTTCTTC. Its translation is CASSLRDQSGEQFF. The whole variable domain, filled in from reference TRBV5-1 and TRBJ2-1, reads KAGVTQTPRYLIKTRGQQVTLSCSPISGHRSVSWYQQTPGQGLQFLFEYFSETQRNKGNFPGRFSGRQFSNSRSEMNVSTLELGDSALYLCASSLRDQSGEQFFGPGTRLTVL.